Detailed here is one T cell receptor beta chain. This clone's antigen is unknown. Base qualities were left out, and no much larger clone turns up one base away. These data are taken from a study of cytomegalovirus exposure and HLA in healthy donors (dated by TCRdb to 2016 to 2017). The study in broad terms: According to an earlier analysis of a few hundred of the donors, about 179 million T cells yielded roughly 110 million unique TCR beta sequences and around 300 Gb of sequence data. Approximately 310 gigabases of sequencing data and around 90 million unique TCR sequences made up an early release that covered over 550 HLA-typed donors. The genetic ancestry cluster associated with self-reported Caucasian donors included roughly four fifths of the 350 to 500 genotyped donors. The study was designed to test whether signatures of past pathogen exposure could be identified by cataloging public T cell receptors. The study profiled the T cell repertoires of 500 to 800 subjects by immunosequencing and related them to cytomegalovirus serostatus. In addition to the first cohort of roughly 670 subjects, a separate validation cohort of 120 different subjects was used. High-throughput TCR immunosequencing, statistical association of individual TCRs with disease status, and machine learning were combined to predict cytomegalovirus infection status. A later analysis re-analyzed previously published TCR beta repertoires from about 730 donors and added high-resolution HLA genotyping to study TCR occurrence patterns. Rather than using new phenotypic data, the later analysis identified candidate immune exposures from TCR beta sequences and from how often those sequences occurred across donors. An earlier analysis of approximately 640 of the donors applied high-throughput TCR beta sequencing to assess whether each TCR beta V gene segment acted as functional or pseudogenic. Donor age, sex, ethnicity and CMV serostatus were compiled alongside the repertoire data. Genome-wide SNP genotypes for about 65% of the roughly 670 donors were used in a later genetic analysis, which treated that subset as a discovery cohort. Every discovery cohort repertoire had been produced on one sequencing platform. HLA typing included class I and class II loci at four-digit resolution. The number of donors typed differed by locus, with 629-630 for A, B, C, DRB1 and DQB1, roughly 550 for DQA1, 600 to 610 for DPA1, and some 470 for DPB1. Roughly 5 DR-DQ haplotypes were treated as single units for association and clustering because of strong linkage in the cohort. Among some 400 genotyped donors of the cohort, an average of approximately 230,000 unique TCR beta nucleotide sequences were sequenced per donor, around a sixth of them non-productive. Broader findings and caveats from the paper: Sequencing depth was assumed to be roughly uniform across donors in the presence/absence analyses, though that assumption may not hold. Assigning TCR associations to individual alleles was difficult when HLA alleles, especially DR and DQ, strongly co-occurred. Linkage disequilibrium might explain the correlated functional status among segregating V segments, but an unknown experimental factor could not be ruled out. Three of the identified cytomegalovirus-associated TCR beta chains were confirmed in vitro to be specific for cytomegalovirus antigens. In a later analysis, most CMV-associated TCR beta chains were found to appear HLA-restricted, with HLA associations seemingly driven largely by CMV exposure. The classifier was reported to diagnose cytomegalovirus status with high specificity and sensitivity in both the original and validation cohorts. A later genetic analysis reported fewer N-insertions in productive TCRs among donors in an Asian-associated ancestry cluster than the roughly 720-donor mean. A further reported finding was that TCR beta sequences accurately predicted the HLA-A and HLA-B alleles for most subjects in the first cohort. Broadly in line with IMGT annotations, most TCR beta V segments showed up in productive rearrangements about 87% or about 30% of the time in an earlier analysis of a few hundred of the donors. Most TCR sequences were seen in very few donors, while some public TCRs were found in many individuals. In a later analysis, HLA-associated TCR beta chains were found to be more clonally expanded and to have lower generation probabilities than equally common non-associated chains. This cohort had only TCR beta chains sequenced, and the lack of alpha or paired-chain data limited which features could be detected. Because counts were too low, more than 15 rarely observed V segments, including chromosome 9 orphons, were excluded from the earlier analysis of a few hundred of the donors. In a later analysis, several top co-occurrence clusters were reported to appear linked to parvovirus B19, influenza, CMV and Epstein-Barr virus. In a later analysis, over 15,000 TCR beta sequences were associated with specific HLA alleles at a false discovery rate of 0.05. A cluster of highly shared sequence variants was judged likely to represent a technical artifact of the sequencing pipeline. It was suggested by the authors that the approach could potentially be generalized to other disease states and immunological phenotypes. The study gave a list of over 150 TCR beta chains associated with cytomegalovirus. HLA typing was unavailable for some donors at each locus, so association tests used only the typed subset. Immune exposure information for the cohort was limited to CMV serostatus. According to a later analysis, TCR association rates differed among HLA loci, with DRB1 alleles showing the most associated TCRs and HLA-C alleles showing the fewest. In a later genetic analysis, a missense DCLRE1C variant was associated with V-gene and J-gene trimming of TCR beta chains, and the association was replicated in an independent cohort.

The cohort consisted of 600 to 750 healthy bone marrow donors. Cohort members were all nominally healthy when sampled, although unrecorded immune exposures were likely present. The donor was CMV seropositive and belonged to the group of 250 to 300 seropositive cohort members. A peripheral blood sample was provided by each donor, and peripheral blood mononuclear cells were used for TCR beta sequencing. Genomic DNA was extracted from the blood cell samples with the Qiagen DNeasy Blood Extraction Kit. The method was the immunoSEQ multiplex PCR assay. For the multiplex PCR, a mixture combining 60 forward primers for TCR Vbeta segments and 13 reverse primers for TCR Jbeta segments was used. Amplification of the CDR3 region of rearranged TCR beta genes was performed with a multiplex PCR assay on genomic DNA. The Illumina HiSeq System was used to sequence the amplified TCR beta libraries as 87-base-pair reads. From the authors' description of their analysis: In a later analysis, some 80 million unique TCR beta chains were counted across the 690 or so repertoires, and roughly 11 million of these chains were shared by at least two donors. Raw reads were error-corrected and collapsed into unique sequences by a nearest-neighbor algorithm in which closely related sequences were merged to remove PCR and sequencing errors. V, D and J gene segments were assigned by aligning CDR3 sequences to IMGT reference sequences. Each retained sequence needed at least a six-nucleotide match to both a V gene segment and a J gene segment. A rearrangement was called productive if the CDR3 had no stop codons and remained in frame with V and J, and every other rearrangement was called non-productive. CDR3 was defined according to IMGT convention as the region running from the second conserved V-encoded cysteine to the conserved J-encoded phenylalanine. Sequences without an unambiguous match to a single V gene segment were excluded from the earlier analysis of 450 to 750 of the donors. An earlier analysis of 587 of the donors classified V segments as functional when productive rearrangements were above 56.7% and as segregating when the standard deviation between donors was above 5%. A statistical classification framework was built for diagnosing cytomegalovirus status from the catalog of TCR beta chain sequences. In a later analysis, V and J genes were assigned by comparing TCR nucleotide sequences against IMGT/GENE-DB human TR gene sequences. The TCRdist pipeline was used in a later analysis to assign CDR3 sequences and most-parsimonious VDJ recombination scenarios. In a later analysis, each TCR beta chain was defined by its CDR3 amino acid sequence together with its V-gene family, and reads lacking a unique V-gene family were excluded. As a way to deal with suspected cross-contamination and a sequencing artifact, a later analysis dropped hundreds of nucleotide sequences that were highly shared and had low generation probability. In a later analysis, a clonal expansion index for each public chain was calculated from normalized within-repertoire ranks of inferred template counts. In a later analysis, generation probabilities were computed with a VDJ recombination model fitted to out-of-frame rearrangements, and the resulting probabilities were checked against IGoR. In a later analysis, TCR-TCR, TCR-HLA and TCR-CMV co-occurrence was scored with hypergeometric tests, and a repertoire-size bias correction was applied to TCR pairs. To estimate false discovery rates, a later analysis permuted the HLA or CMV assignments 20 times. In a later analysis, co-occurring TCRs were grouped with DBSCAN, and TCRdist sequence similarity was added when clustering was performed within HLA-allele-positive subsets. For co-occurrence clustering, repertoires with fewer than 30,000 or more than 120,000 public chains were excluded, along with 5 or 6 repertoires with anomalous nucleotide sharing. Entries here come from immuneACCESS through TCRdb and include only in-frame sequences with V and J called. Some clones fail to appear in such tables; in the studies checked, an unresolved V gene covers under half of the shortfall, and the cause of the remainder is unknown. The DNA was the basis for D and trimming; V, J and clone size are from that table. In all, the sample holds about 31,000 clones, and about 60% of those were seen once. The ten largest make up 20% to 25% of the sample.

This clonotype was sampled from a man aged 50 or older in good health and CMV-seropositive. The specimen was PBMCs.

DNA sequence: TGTGCCAGCAGTGAAGGACTAGCGGGGGTAACGGGCGATGAGCAGTTCTTC. Its amino acids are CASSEGLAGVTGDEQFF. The chain employs TRBV6-1 and TRBJ2-1; TRBD2 fits 12 bases in the junction. From the cysteine up to the phenylalanine, the CDR3 has a length of 17 residues. Just the 51-base CDR3 DNA is kept, in frame starting at base 1. CDR1 MNHNS and CDR2 SASEGT were looked up in the germline V gene. At the junction V is shortened by 1 base and J by 8 bases; bases outside the gene matches: 9.